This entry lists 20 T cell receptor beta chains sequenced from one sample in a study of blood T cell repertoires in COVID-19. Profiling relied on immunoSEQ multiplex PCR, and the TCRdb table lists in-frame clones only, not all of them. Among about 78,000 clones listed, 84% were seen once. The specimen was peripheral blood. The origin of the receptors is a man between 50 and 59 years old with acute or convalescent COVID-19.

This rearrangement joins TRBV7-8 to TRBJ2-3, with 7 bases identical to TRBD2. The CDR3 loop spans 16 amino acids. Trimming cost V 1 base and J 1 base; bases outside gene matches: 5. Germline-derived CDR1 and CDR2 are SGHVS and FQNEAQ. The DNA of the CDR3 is TGTGCCAGCAGCTTAGGGCCGGGACTACGCACAGATACGCAGTATTTT. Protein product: CASSLGPGLRTDTQYF.

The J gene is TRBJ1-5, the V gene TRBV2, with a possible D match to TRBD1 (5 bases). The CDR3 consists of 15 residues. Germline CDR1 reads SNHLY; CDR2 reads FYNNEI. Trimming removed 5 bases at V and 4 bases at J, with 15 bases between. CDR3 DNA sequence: TGTGCCAGCAGTCAAGAGGGGCAGGAAAATCAGCCCCAGCATTTT. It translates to CASSQEGQENQPQHF.

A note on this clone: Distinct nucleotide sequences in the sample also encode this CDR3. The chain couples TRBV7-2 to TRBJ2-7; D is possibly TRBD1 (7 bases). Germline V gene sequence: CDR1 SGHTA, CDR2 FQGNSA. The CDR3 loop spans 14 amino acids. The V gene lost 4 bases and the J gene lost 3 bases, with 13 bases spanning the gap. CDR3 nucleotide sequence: TGTGCCAGCAGCTCAAGACAGGGAGGCTACGAGCAGTACTTC. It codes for CASSSRQGGYEQYF.

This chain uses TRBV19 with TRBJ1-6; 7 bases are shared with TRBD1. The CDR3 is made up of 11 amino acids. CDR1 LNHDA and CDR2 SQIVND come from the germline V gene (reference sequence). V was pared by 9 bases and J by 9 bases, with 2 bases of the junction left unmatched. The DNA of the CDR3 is TGTGCCAGCGGGACAGTTTCACCCCTCCACTTT. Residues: CASGTVSPLHF.

The CDR3 reads CASSLSGSSYNSPLHF. As DNA, the CDR3 is TGCGCCAGCAGCTTGTCTGGGAGCTCCTATAATTCACCCCTCCACTTT. This chain joins TRBV5-1 and TRBJ1-6, with D hard to call. V was shortened by 1 base and J by 0 bases, with 8 bases between the two germline ends. CDR3 length: 16 amino acids. CDR1 and CDR2 from the germline V gene are SGHRS and YFSETQ.

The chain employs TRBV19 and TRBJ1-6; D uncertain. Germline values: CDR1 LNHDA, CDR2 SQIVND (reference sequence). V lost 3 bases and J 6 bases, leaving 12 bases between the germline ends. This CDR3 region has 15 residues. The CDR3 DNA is TGTGCCAGTAGTATTGCCGGGGTGGGTAATTCACCCCTCCACTTT. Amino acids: CASSIAGVGNSPLHF.

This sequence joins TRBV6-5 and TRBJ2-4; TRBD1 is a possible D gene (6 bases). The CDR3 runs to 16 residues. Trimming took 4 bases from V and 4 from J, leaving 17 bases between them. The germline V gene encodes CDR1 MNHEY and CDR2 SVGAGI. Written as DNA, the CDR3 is TGTGCCAGCAGTTTTGGGTCGAACAGGGAGAAAAACATTCAGTACTTC. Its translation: CASSFGSNREKNIQYF.

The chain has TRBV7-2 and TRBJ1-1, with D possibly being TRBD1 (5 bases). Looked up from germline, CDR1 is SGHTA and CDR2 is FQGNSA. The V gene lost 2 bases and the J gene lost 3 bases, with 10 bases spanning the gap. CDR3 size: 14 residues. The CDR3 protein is CASSLQGGDTEAFF. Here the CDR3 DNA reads TGTGCCAGCAGCTTACAGGGCGGCGACACTGAAGCTTTCTTT.

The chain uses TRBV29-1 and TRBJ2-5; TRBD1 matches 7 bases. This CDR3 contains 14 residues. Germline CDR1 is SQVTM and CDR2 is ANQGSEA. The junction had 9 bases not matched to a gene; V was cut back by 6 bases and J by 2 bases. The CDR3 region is CSVLGGGQQETQYF. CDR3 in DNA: TGCAGCGTACTAGGGGGCGGCCAGCAAGAGACCCAGTACTTC.

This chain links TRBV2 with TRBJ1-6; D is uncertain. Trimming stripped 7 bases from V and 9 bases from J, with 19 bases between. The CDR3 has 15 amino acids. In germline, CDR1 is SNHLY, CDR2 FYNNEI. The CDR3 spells CASKKAGALASPLHF. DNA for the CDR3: TGTGCCAGCAAGAAAGCGGGCGCATTAGCTTCACCCCTCCACTTT.

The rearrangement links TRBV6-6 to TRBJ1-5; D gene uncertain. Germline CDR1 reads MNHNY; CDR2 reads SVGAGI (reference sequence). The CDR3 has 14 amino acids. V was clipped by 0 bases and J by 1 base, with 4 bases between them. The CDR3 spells CASSYSESNQPQHF. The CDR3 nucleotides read TGTGCCAGCAGTTACTCGGAGAGCAATCAGCCCCAGCATTTT.

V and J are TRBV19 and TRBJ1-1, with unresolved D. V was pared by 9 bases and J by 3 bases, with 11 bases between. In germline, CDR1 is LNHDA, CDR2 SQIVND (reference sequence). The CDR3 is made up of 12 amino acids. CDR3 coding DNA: TGTGCCAGCAAGACACCCTACACTGAAGCTTTCTTT. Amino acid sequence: CASKTPYTEAFF.

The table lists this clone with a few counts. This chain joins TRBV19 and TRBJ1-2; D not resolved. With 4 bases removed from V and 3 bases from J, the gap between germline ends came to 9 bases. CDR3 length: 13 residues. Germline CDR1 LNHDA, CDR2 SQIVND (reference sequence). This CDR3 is CASSRQVDYGYTF. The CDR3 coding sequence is TGTGCCAGTAGTAGGCAGGTTGACTATGGCTACACCTTC.

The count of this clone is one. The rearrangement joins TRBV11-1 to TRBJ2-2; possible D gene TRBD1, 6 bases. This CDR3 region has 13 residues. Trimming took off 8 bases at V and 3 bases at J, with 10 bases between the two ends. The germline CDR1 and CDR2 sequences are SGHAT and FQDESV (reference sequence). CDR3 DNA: TGTGCCAGCTCCGGACAGTACACCGGGGAGCTGTTTTTT. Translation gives CASSGQYTGELFF.

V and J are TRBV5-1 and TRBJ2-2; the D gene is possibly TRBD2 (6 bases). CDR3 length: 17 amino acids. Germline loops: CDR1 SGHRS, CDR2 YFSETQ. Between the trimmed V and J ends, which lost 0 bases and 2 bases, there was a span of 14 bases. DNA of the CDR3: TGCGCCAGCAGCTTGGGCACTAGCACCATCAACACCGGGGAGCTGTTTTTT. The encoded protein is CASSLGTSTINTGELFF.

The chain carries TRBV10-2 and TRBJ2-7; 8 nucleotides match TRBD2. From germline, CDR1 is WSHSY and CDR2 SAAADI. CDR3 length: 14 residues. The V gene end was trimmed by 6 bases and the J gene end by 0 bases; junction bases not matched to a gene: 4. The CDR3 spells CASRSGTSSYEQYF. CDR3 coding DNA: TGCGCCAGCAGATCCGGGACTAGCTCCTACGAGCAGTACTTC.

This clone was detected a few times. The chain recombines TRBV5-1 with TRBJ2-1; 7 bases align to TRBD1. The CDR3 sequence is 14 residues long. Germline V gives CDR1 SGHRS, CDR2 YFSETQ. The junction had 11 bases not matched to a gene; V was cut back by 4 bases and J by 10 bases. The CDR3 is CASSPSPSTGEQFF. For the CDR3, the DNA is TGCGCCAGCAGCCCTTCCCCTTCGACAGGGGAGCAGTTCTTC.

The CDR3 loop is CASSIAVGSPLHF. CDR3 bases: TGTGCCAGCAGTATAGCGGTAGGTTCACCCCTCCACTTT. This chain uses TRBV6-5 with TRBJ1-6; D unresolved. This CDR3 has 13 amino acids. V lost 5 bases and J lost 9, with 11 bases in between. Germline-derived CDR1 and CDR2 are MNHEY and SVGAGI.

The DNA of the CDR3 is TGCGCCAGCAGCTTTTCACAGGGAAGCTACAATGAGCAGTTCTTC. The encoded protein is CASSFSQGSYNEQFF. The V gene is TRBV5-1, the J gene TRBJ2-1, with D possibly TRBD1 on 6 matching bases. CDR3 length equals 15 residues. Germline CDR1 reads SGHRS; CDR2 reads YFSETQ. Trimming took 2 bases from V and 3 from J, leaving 12 bases between them.

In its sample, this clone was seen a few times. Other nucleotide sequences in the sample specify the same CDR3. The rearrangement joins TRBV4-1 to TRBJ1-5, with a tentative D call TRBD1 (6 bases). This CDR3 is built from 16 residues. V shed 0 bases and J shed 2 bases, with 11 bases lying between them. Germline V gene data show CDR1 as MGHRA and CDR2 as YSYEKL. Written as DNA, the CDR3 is TGCGCCAGCAGCCAAGATGGGGGCATTGGCAATCAGCCCCAGCATTTT. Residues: CASSQDGGIGNQPQHF.